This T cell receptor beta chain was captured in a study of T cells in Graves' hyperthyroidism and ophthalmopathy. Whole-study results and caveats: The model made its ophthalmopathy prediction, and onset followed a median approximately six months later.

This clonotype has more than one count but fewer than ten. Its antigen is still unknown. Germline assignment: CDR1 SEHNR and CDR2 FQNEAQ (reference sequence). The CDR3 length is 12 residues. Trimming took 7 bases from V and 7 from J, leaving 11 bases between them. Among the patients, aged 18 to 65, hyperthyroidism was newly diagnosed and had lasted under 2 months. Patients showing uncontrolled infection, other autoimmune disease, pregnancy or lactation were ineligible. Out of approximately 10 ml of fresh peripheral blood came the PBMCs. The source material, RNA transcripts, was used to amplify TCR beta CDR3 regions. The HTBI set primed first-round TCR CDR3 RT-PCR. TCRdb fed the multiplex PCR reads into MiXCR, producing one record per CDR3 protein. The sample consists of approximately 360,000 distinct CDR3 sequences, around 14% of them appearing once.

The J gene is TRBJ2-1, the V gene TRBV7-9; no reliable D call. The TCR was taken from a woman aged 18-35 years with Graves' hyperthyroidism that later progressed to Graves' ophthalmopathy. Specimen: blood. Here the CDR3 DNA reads TGTGCCAGCACCACCTGGGGAAATGAGCAGTTCTTC. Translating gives CASTTWGNEQFF.